This T cell receptor beta chain appears in the sequencing data of a study of cytomegalovirus exposure and HLA in healthy donors. Turning to the study itself: Of all 360 or so donors who were genotyped, roughly 81% belonged to the Caucasian-associated ancestry cluster.

As to this clone: No antigen is known for it.

General study results and limits: It was reported in a later analysis that an Asian-associated ancestry cluster showed fewer N-insertions than the approximately 670-donor mean. In an earlier analysis, about 90% or about 30%: the productive usage of most TCR beta V segments.

PCR employed 60 Vbeta and 13 Jbeta primers. Data came from immunoSEQ multiplex PCR; TCRdb stores just in-frame clones and leaves some out. The repertoire holds 110,000 to 150,000 clones, with 65% to 85% as singletons. Unmatched junction bases numbered 7, after V lost 6 bases and J lost 2 bases. The germline CDR1 and CDR2 sequences are KGHSH and LQKENI. The CDR3 sequence is 16 residues long. Specimen: PBMCs. This receptor was identified in a woman in her thirties or forties in good health and CMV-seropositive. The chain couples TRBV18 to TRBJ2-2; 9 bases match TRBD2. CDR3 DNA: TGTGCCAGCTCTTTCCTAGCGGGGACCAACACCGGGGAGCTGTTTTTT. Translated, it gives CASSFLAGTNTGELFF.